This TCR beta chain derives from a study of cytomegalovirus exposure and HLA in healthy donors. This clone was seen just once. Repertoires were generated with immunoSEQ multiplex PCR, while TCRdb's copy carries only in-frame clones and drops some. This sample has 200,000 to 250,000 clones, with approximately 84% found just once. CDR1 and CDR2 (germline): MNHNY, SVGAGI (reference sequence). The V gene end was trimmed by 4 bases and the J gene end by 6 bases; junction bases not matched to a gene: 10. The CDR3 spans 15 residues. The V gene is TRBV6-6, the J gene TRBJ1-2; 8 bases agree with TRBD1. The source is a man aged 18-30 years in good health and CMV-seropositive. Material for sequencing was PBMCs. The CDR3, as DNA: TGTGCCAGCAGTTTTCAACAGTTGACAGGGGATGGCTACACCTTC. This codes for CASSFQQLTGDGYTF.